The source of this TCR beta chain is a study of CD4+ T cells in melanoma. Regarding the study as a whole: Neoantigen-specific CD4+ T cells in melanoma reportedly had diverse differentiation states. A reported correlation linked neoantigen-specific CD4+ T cells to CD8+, macrophage and B cell function.

Germline V gene lookup returns CDR1 LNHDA and CDR2 SQIVND (reference sequence). The J segment lost 5 bases and the V segment lost 5 bases, leaving 13 bases of the junction unmatched. The CDR3 covers 17 residues. Generated by immunoSEQ multiplex PCR, the TCRdb table keeps only in-frame clones and is missing some. In the table there are fewer than 150,000 clones, about 93% of which are singletons. Turning to this clone: What it binds is not known.

The V and J genes are TRBV19 and TRBJ2-1; 9 positions match TRBD2. This sequence was found in a human donor with melanoma. The CDR3 spells CASSLVGTSRTDNEQFF. In nucleotides, the CDR3 is TGTGCCAGTAGTCTCGTAGGGACTAGCCGAACTGACAATGAGCAGTTCTTC. Complete variable domain (other parts from reference TRBV19 and TRBJ2-1): DGGITQSPKYLFRKEGQNVTLSCEQNLNHDAMYWYRQDPGQGLRLIYYSQIVNDFQKGDIAEGYSVSREKKESFPLTVTSAQKNPTAFYLCASSLVGTSRTDNEQFFGPGTRLTVL.